What follows are 21 T cell receptor beta chains derived from one specimen sequenced in a study of identifying expanded T cells in peripheral blood. Method: immunoSEQ multiplex PCR; TCRdb's copy keeps in-frame clones and lacks some. The data hold about 130,000 clones, with about 86% observed a single time. Material for sequencing was blood. These receptors all stem from a person aged 18 to 75 in good health.

The chain is built from TRBV11-2 and TRBJ2-5; D is possibly TRBD1 (6 bases). Per the germline V gene, CDR1 is SGHAT and CDR2 is FQNNGV. This CDR3 comprises 13 residues. With 5 bases removed from V and 4 bases from J, the gap between germline ends came to 11 bases. The CDR3 sequence: CASSVQGSETQYF. In nucleotides, the CDR3 is TGTGCCAGCAGCGTACAGGGTTCAGAGACCCAGTACTTC.

This clone appeared once. V gene TRBV7-2 combines with J gene TRBJ2-1; D is unclear. This CDR3 has 14 residues. V was pared by 3 bases and J by 7 bases, with 13 bases between. Germline CDR1 and CDR2: SGHTA and FQGNSA. This chain's CDR3 is CASSFPGYRNEQFF. The CDR3 nucleotides are TGTGCCAGCAGCTTTCCGGGTTATCGGAATGAGCAGTTCTTC.

This chain uses TRBV19 with TRBJ1-4, with TRBD1 matching 7 bases. CDR1 is LNHDA and CDR2 is SQIVND in the germline V gene (reference sequence). Trimming cost V 6 bases and J 4 bases; bases outside gene matches: 11. The CDR3 consists of 16 residues. The CDR3 nucleotides are TGTGCCAGTAGCGACATTCAGGGGGGATTTAATGAAAAACTGTTTTTT. Translating it yields CASSDIQGGFNEKLFF. Looking up the rest from reference TRBV19 and TRBJ1-4 gives the full variable domain: DGGITQSPKYLFRKEGQNVTLSCEQNLNHDAMYWYRQDPGQGLRLIYYSQIVNDFQKGDIAEGYSVSREKKESFPLTVTSAQKNPTAFYLCASSDIQGGFNEKLFFGSGTQLSVL.

This chain uses TRBV6-1 with TRBJ2-7; TRBD2 agrees at 12 bases. The CDR3 spans 14 residues. V was pared by 5 bases and J by 2 bases, with 1 base of the junction left unmatched. From germline, CDR1 is MNHNS and CDR2 SASEGT. Written as DNA, the CDR3 is TGTGCCAGCAGTCTAGCGGGAGGGACCTACGAGCAGTACTTC. This encodes CASSLAGGTYEQYF.

V is TRBV5-1 and J is TRBJ2-1, with TRBD2 matching over 11 bases. This CDR3 spans 16 amino acids. The germline gives CDR1 SGHRS, CDR2 YFSETQ. V was clipped by 4 bases and J by 4 bases; unmatched bases: 7. The CDR3 nucleotides are TGCGCCAGCAGCCGTAGGGGACTAGCGGATTACAATGAGCAGTTCTTC. It encodes CASSRRGLADYNEQFF.

This rearrangement joins TRBV7-2 to TRBJ2-7; 7 positions agree with TRBD2. Trimming removed 3 bases from V and 2 bases from J; junction bases left unmatched: 1. Germline-derived CDR1 and CDR2 are SGHTA and FQGNSA. The CDR3 totals 13 residues. DNA of the CDR3: TGTGCCAGCAGCTTGGGAGGGACCTACGAGCAGTACTTC. Amino acids: CASSLGGTYEQYF.

This clone was recorded a few times. This chain connects TRBV18 to TRBJ2-7; D is possibly TRBD1 (6 bases). V lost 3 bases, J lost 0 bases, and 12 bases lay in between. Looked up from germline, CDR1 is KGHSH and CDR2 is LQKENI. The CDR3 runs to 15 residues. In DNA form, the CDR3 reads TGTGCCAGCTCACCGCGACAGGCCATCTCCTACGAGCAGTACTTC. Its protein is CASSPRQAISYEQYF.

The rearrangement links TRBV5-6 to TRBJ2-6; D assignment may be TRBD1 or TRBD2 (5 bases each). The CDR3 runs 15 residues. From germline, CDR1 is SGHDT and CDR2 YYEEEE. V lost 0 bases and J 2 bases, leaving 6 bases between the germline ends. This CDR3 reads CASSLVGAGANVLTF. CDR3 DNA: TGTGCCAGCAGCTTGGTGGGGGCTGGGGCCAACGTCCTGACTTTC.

The chain links TRBV9 to TRBJ2-1, with D perhaps TRBD2 (5 bases). V lost 0 bases and J 2 bases, leaving 12 bases between the germline ends. CDR1 and CDR2 from the germline V gene are SGDLS and YYNGEE. The CDR3 is made up of 16 amino acids. The CDR3 coding sequence is TGTGCCAGCAGCGTAGAAGGGAGTTGGGCCTACAATGAGCAGTTCTTC. It is translated as CASSVEGSWAYNEQFF.

CDR3 DNA sequence: TGCGCCAGCAGCCTTCCGACAGGCCGAAATGAAAAACTGTTTTTT. It specifies CASSLPTGRNEKLFF. This chain links TRBV4-1 with TRBJ1-4, with a tentative D call TRBD1 (6 bases). The V end lost 4 bases, the J end lost 5 bases, and 14 bases lay between the germline ends. Per germline, CDR1 MGHRA and CDR2 YSYEKL. The CDR3 loop spans 15 amino acids.

V is TRBV19 and J is TRBJ2-7, with 7 nucleotides matching TRBD1. Germline CDR1 and CDR2: LNHDA and SQIVND (reference sequence). Germline trimming cut 4 bases from V and 2 bases from J; bases unmatched to any gene: 8. The CDR3 is 15 amino acids. The CDR3 region is CASSTPGTATYEQYF. The CDR3 nucleotides are TGTGCCAGTAGTACCCCCGGGACAGCCACCTACGAGCAGTACTTC.

The J gene is TRBJ2-2, the V gene TRBV9; possible D gene TRBD1, 5 bases. This CDR3 is 14 amino acids long. V was shortened by 5 bases and J by 3 bases, with 11 bases between the two germline ends. CDR1 and CDR2 from the germline V gene are SGDLS and YYNGEE. The CDR3 loop is CASSSRADTGELFF. Here the CDR3 DNA reads TGTGCCAGCAGTTCCAGGGCGGACACCGGGGAGCTGTTTTTT.

The chain employs TRBV11-3 and TRBJ2-1; possibly TRBD2 for D (6 bases). The V end was cut by 1 base, the J end by 4 bases, with 11 bases between. This CDR3 region has 15 residues. Germline V CDR1 and CDR2: SGHNT, YENEEA. The CDR3 protein is CASSLGGAGYNEQFF. In nucleotides, the CDR3 is TGTGCCAGCAGCTTAGGGGGAGCGGGTTACAATGAGCAGTTCTTC.

CDR3 bases: TGTGCCAGCTTGGGGGTACGAAACATTCAGTACTTC. It specifies CASLGVRNIQYF. The chain links TRBV27 to TRBJ2-4, with D perhaps matching TRBD1 or TRBD2 (5 bases each). CDR1 is MNHEY and CDR2 is SMNVEV in the germline V gene (reference sequence). The CDR3 runs to 12 residues. V was clipped by 8 bases and J by 6 bases, with 11 bases between them.

This clone was observed a single time. The chain uses TRBV5-6 and TRBJ2-1, with 12 bases that match TRBD1. Trimming cost V 5 bases and J 4 bases; bases outside gene matches: 4. This CDR3 comprises 15 residues. Germline CDR1 SGHDT, CDR2 YYEEEE. For the CDR3, the DNA is TGTGCCAGCAGGTGGGGACAGGGGGCATACAATGAGCAGTTCTTC. It yields the protein CASRWGQGAYNEQFF.

V gene TRBV15 combines with J gene TRBJ2-6; no clear D. V was pared by 3 bases and J by 4 bases, with 4 bases between. The CDR3 runs 13 residues. The germline CDR1 and CDR2 sequences are LNHNV and YYDKDF (reference sequence). The CDR3 is CATSSAGANVLTF. The CDR3 DNA reads as TGTGCCACCAGCAGTGCCGGGGCCAACGTCCTGACTTTC.

V gene TRBV27 combines with J gene TRBJ2-5; 8 bases agree with TRBD1. The CDR3 loop spans 15 amino acids. Trimming took 4 bases from V and 1 from J; bases not matched to a gene: 5. Looked up from germline, CDR1 is MNHEY and CDR2 is SMNVEV (reference sequence). The CDR3 DNA sequence: TGTGCCAGCAGTTCATATACAGGGGGCCAAGAGACCCAGTACTTC. It is translated as CASSSYTGGQETQYF.

The chain has TRBV7-6 and TRBJ2-1; TRBD2 matches at 10 bases. The CDR3 spans 16 residues. With 1 base clipped from V and 4 bases from J, the junction kept 4 bases outside the gene matches. Germline CDR1 SGHVS, CDR2 FNYEAQ. CDR3 DNA sequence: TGTGCCAGCAGCTTAGTAGGAGCGGGAGGGTACAATGAGCAGTTCTTC. It is translated as CASSLVGAGGYNEQFF.

This chain joins TRBV13 and TRBJ1-3; D is uncertain. Trimming took off 3 bases at V and 2 bases at J, with 5 bases between the two ends. The CDR3 is 13 residues long. Germline assignment: CDR1 PRHDT and CDR2 FYEKMQ (reference sequence). CDR3 DNA: TGTGCCAGCAGCTTTAAGGCTGGAAACACCATATATTTT. Amino acids: CASSFKAGNTIYF.

The rearrangement joins TRBV7-9 to TRBJ1-5, with D possibly matching TRBD1 (5 bases). CDR3 size: 15 residues. V lost 0 bases and J lost 7, with 13 bases in between. Germline assignment: CDR1 SEHNR and CDR2 FQNEAQ (reference sequence). CDR3 bases: TGTGCCAGCAGCTTAGCGGGGGACGTGAGGCAGCCCCAGCATTTT. Its protein product is CASSLAGDVRQPQHF. Looking up the rest from reference TRBV7-9 and TRBJ1-5 gives the full variable domain: DTGVSQNPRHKITKRGQNVTFRCDPISEHNRLYWYRQTLGQGPEFLTYFQNEAQLEKSRLLSDRFSAERPKGSFSTLEIQRTEQGDSAMYLCASSLAGDVRQPQHFGDGTRLSIL.

This chain joins TRBV7-2 and TRBJ2-5, with D possibly matching TRBD1 (6 bases). The CDR3 consists of 13 residues. Looked up from germline, CDR1 is SGHTA and CDR2 is FQGNSA. V was clipped by 4 bases and J by 7 bases, with 13 bases between them. The CDR3 DNA reads TGTGCCAGCAGCTCAGGGTCGACAGGGACCCAGTACTTC. It encodes CASSSGSTGTQYF.